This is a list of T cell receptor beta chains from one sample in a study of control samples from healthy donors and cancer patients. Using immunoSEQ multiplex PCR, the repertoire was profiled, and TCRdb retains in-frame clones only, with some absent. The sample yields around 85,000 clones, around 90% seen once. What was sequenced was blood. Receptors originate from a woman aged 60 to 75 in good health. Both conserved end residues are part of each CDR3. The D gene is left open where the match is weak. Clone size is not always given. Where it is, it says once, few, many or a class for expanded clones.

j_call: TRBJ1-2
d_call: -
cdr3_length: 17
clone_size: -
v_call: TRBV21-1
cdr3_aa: CASSKAADSPEGEGYTF
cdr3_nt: TGTGCCAGCAGCAAAGCCGCGGACAGTCCGGAGGGAGAGGGCTACACCTTC

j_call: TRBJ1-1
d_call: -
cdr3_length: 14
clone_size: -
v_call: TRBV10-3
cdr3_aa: CAISGQGSRTEAFF
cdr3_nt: TGTGCCATCAGTGGTCAGGGGTCGAGGACTGAAGCTTTCTTT

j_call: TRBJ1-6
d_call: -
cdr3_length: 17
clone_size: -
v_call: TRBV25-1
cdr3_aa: CASSESRGSSYNSPLHF
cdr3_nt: TGTGCCAGCAGTGAATCGCGGGGTAGCTCCTATAATTCACCCCTCCACTTT

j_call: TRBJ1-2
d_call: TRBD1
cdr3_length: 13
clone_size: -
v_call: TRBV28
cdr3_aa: CASSPRQGRGYTF
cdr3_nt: TGTGCCAGCAGTCCCAGACAGGGAAGGGGCTACACCTTC

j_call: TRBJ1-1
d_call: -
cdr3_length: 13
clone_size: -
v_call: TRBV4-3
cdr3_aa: CASSQDQFTEAFF
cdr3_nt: TGCGCCAGCAGCCAGGATCAGTTCACTGAAGCTTTCTTT

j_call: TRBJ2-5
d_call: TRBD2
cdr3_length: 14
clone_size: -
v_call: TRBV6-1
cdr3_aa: CASSEVTSVETQYF
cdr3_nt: TGTGCCAGCAGTGAAGTGACTAGCGTGGAGACCCAGTACTTC

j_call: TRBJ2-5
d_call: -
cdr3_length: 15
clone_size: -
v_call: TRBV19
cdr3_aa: CASSTDPGSQETQYF
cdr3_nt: TGTGCCAGTAGTACCGATCCCGGGAGTCAAGAGACCCAGTACTTC

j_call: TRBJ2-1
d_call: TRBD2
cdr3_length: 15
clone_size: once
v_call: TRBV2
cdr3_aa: CASKRREGHWNEQFF
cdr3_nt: TGTGCCAGCAAGCGAAGGGAGGGCCATTGGAATGAGCAGTTCTTC

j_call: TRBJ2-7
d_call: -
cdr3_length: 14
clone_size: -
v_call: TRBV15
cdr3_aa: CATSRGADTYEQYF
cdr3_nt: TGTGCCACCAGCAGAGGGGCCGATACCTACGAGCAGTACTTC

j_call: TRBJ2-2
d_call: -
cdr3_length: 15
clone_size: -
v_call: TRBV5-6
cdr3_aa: CASSLGRMNTGELFF
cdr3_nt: TGTGCCAGCAGCTTGGGACGGATGAACACCGGGGAGCTGTTTTTT

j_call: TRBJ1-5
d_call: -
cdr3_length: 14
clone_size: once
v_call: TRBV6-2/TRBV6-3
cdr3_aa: CASSPHRPYQPQHF
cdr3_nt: TGTGCCAGCAGTCCCCATAGGCCCTATCAGCCCCAGCATTTT

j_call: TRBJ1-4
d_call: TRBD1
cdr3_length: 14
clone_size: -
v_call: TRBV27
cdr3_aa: CASSPTGWREKLFF
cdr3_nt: TGTGCCAGCAGTCCGACAGGGTGGCGAGAAAAACTGTTTTTT

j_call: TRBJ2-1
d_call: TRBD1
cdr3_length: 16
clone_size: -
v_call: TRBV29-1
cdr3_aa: CSVRSTGTGSANEQFF
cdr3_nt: TGCAGCGTTCGTTCTACCGGGACAGGGTCGGCCAATGAGCAGTTCTTC

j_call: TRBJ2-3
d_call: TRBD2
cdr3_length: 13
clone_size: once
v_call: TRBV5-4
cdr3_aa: CASSLSSGSAQYF
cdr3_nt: TGTGCCAGCAGCCTTTCTAGCGGGAGTGCCCAGTATTTT

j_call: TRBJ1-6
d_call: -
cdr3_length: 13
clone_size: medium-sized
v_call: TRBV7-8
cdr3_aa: CASSPYGDSPLHF
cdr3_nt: TGTGCCAGCAGCCCCTACGGGGATTCACCCCTCCACTTT

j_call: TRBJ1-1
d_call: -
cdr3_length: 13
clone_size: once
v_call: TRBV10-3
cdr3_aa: CAIGVRAATEAFF
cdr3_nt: TGTGCCATCGGTGTCAGGGCGGCAACTGAAGCTTTCTTT

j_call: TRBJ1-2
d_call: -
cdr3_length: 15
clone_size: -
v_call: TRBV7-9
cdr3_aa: CASSFLPGPNYGYTF
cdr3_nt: TGTGCCAGCAGCTTTCTTCCGGGGCCTAACTATGGCTACACCTTC

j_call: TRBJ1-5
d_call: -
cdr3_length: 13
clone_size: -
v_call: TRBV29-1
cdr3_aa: CSVATEVDQPQHF
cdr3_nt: TGCAGCGTGGCGACAGAAGTAGATCAGCCCCAGCATTTT

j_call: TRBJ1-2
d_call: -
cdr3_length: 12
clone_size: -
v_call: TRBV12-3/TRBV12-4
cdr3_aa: CASSRVNVGYTF
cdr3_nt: TGTGCCAGCAGTCGCGTGAACGTCGGCTACACCTTC

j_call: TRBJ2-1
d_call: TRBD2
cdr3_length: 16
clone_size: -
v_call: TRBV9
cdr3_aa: CASSVGAGTDYNEQFF
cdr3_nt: TGTGCCAGCAGCGTAGGAGCGGGAACCGACTACAATGAGCAGTTCTTC

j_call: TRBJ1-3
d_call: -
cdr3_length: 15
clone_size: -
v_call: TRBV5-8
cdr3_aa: CASSLNRGAGNTIYF
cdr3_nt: TGTGCCAGCAGCCTGAATCGGGGGGCTGGAAACACCATATATTTT

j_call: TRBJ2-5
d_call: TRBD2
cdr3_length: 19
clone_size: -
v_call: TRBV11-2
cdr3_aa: CASSLGLAGVYGVGETQYF
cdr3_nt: TGTGCCAGCAGTTTAGGACTAGCGGGAGTATACGGGGTAGGGGAGACCCAGTACTTC

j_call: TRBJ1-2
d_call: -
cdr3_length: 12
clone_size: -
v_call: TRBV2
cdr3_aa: CASSDRVYGYTF
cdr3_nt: TGTGCCAGCAGTGACAGGGTCTATGGCTACACCTTC

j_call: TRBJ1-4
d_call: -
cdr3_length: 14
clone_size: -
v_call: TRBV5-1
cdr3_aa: CASSLQGINEKLFF
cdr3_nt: TGCGCCAGCAGCTTACAGGGTATTAATGAAAAACTGTTTTTT

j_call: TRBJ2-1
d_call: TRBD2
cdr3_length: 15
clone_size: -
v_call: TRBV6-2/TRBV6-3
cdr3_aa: CASSWGLAENNEQFF
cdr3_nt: TGTGCCAGCAGTTGGGGACTAGCGGAAAACAATGAGCAGTTCTTC

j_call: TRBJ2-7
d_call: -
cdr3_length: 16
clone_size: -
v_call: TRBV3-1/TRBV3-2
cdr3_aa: CASSQVGRSRSYEQYF
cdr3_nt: TGTGCCAGCAGCCAAGTTGGACGGAGCCGATCCTACGAGCAGTACTTC

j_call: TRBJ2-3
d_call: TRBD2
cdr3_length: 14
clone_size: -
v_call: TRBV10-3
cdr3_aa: CAIRNSGASGTQYF
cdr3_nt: TGTGCCATCAGGAATAGCGGGGCCTCCGGTACGCAGTATTTT

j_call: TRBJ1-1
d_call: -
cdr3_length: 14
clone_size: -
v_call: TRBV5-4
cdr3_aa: CASSWIREPTEAFF
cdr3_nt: TGTGCCAGCAGCTGGATAAGGGAGCCCACTGAAGCTTTCTTT

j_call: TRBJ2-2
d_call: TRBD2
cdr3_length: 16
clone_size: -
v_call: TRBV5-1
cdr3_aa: CASSLRAGRNTGELFF
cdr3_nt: TGCGCCAGCAGCTTGAGAGCGGGGCGGAACACCGGGGAGCTGTTTTTT

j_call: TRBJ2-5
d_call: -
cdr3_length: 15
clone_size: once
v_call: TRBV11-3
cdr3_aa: CASSLGDQTQETQYF
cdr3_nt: TGTGCCAGCAGCTTGGGGGACCAAACCCAAGAGACCCAGTACTTC

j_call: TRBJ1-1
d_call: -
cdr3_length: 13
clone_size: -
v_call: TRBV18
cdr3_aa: CASSPEGDTEAFF
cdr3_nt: TGTGCCAGCTCACCCGAAGGGGACACTGAAGCTTTCTTT

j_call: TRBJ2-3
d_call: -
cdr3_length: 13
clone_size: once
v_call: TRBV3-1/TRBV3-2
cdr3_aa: CASSLEATDTQYF
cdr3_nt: TGTGCCAGCAGCCTGGAGGCAACAGATACGCAGTATTTT

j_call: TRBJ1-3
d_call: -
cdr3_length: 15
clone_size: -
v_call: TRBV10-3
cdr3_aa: CAISGQDFPGNTIYF
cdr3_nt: TGTGCCATCAGTGGACAGGATTTCCCTGGAAACACCATATATTTT

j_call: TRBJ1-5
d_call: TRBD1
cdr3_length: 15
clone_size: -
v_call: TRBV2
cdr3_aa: CASSDRTGNFQPQHF
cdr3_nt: TGTGCCAGCAGTGATCGGACAGGGAATTTTCAGCCCCAGCATTTT

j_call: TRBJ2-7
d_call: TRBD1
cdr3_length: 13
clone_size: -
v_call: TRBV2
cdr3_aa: CASSGQGAYEQYF
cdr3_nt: TGTGCCAGCAGTGGACAGGGGGCCTACGAGCAGTACTTC

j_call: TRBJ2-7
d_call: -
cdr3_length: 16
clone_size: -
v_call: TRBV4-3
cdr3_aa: CASSRRRGQSSYEQYF
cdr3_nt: TGCGCCAGCAGCCGGCGCCGAGGACAGAGCTCCTACGAGCAGTACTTC

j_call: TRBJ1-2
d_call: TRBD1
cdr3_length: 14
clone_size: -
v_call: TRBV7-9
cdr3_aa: CASSLDRTGRGYTF
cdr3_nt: TGTGCCAGCAGCTTAGATCGGACAGGGAGAGGCTACACCTTC

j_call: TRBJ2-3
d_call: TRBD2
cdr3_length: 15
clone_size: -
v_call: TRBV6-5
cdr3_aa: CASRKAGDGTDTQYF
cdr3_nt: TGTGCCAGCAGGAAAGCGGGAGACGGCACAGATACGCAGTATTTT

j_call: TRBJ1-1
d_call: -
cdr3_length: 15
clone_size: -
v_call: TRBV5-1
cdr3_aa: CASSLAAGGPTEAFF
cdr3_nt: TGCGCCAGCAGCTTGGCCGCGGGGGGCCCCACTGAAGCTTTCTTT

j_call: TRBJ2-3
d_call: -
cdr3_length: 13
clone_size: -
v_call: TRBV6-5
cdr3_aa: CASKLPQGGTQYF
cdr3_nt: TGTGCCAGCAAACTCCCCCAGGGGGGTACGCAGTATTTT

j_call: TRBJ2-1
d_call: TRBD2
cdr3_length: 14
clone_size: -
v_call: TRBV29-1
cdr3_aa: CSANIAGGPNEQFF
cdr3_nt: TGCAGCGCTAACATAGCGGGAGGTCCGAATGAGCAGTTCTTC

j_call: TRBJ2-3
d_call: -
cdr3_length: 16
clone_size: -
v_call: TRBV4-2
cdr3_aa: CASSELRERSTDTQYF
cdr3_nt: TGTGCCAGCAGCGAACTTCGGGAGCGGAGCACAGATACGCAGTATTTT

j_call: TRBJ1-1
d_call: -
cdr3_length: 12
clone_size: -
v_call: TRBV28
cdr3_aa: CASALVVSEAFF
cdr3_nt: TGTGCCAGCGCCCTTGTTGTATCCGAAGCTTTCTTT

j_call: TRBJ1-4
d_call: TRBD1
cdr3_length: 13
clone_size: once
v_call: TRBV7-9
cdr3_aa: CASSDRGSEKLFF
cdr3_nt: TGTGCCAGCAGCGACAGGGGGAGCGAAAAACTGTTTTTT

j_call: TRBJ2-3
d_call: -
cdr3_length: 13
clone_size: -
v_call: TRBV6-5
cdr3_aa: CASTGNTQGTQYF
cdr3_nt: TGTGCCAGCACAGGGAATACCCAGGGTACGCAGTATTTT

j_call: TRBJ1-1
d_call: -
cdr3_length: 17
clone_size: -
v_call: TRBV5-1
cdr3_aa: CASTGRTGSFVEAEAFF
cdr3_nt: TGCGCCAGCACCGGACGTACAGGGTCTTTCGTCGAAGCTGAAGCTTTCTTT

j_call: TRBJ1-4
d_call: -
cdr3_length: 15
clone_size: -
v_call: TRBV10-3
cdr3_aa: CATGDTRGANEKLFF
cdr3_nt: TGTGCGACCGGGGACACTCGTGGTGCTAATGAAAAACTGTTTTTT

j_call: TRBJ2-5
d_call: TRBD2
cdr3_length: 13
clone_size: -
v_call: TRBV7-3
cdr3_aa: CASSGRAGETQYF
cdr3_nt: TGTGCCAGCAGCGGGAGGGCCGGCGAGACCCAGTACTTC

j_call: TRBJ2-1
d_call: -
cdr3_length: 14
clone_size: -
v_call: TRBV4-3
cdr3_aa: CASSRLFSYNEQFF
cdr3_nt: TGCGCCAGCAGCCGACTGTTCTCCTACAATGAGCAGTTCTTC